This TCR beta chain was documented in a study of CD8 T cells in Susac syndrome. RNA amounts of about 0.5 to 1 ug underwent reverse transcription with random hexamers. One entry per CDR3 protein, called by TCRdb with MiXCR from the immunoSEQ multiplex PCR reads. The profile covers over 130,000 distinct CDR3 sequences, with approximately 95% appearing a single time and 0.11% taken by the ten largest. The CDR3 covers 14 residues. V was cut by 0 bases and J by 4 bases, with 12 bases left in between. Germline CDR1 is SQVTM and CDR2 is ANQGSEA. This clonotype was sampled from a human donor with multiple sclerosis. V and J are TRBV29-1 and TRBJ1-1, with D perhaps matching TRBD1 (5 bases). Sample: CD4+ T cells from PBMCs. CDR3 sequence: CSVEDRGRGTEAFF. The CDR3 DNA follows: TGCAGCGTTGAAGATCGGGGGAGGGGCACTGAAGCTTTCTTT. The full variable domain, rest sourced from reference TRBV29-1 and TRBJ1-1, is SAVISQKPSRDICQRGTSLTIQCQVDSQVTMMFWYRQQPGQSLTLIATANQGSEATYESGFVIDKFPISRPNLTFSTLTVSNMSPEDSSIYLCSVEDRGRGTEAFFGQGTRLTVV.